A single sample is the source of the 21 T cell receptor beta chains below, sequenced in a study of Ad26.COV2.S vaccination and SARS-CoV-2 variants. Documented treatment: 15 to 20 received Ad26.COV2.S at low or high dose, single or two shots; about 5 received placebo; per-sample allocation not given. Samples were taken on day 63 after the first vaccine or placebo injection. Sequencing used immunoSEQ multiplex PCR; TCRdb keeps in-frame clones, though not all of them. The sample shows 440,000 or so clones, 90% of them seen only once. The specimen comprised peripheral blood, sampled in a trial of Ad26.COV2.S vaccine versus placebo. The receptors stem from a person aged 18-65 years who received the Ad26.COV2.S COVID-19 vaccine or a placebo.

The chain has TRBV10-3 and TRBJ1-4; D might be TRBD1 (6 bases). CDR1 is ENHRY and CDR2 is SYGVKD in the germline V gene. This CDR3 is 14 amino acids long. Trimming cost V 4 bases and J 8 bases, with 14 bases left between them. In nucleotides, the CDR3 is TGTGCCATCAGTGGCGGGGGCTTGAAGGAAAAACTGTTTTTT. It encodes CAISGGGLKEKLFF.

The V call is TRBV7-9, the J call TRBJ2-1, with D maybe TRBD2 (5 bases). The CDR3 is 16 residues long. CDR1 and CDR2 from the germline V gene are SEHNR and FQNEAQ (reference sequence). V was trimmed by 5 bases and J by 5 bases, leaving 19 bases between them. For the CDR3, the DNA is TGTGCCAGCAGCCCCCCCTTCAAGCGGATGAACAATGAGCAGTTCTTC. Translation: CASSPPFKRMNNEQFF.

The chain is built from TRBV19 and TRBJ1-1; 9 positions agree with TRBD1. The V gene end was trimmed by 4 bases and the J gene end by 4 bases; junction bases not matched to a gene: 7. Germline values: CDR1 LNHDA, CDR2 SQIVND (reference sequence). The CDR3 loop spans 15 amino acids. The DNA of the CDR3 is TGTGCCAGTAGTAAACAGGGGGCGTCATCCACTGAAGCTTTCTTT. Protein: CASSKQGASSTEAFF.

This rearrangement joins TRBV5-6 to TRBJ2-7; 7 nucleotides align to TRBD1. The CDR3 consists of 12 residues. Unmatched junction bases numbered 5, after V lost 5 bases and J lost 6 bases. Per germline, CDR1 SGHDT and CDR2 YYEEEE. CDR3 region: CASSLNRGEQYF. The CDR3, as DNA: TGTGCCAGCAGTTTGAACAGGGGCGAGCAGTACTTC.

The rearrangement links TRBV7-3 to TRBJ2-1, with D possibly matching TRBD2 (6 bases). Trimming took 1 base from V and 0 from J, leaving 10 bases between them. The V gene's germline CDR1 is SGHTA and CDR2 FQGTGA. The length of the CDR3 is 16 residues. The CDR3 coding sequence is TGTGCCAGCAGCTTAAGGCTAGCGAGCTCCTACAATGAGCAGTTCTTC. It yields the protein CASSLRLASSYNEQFF.

The J gene is TRBJ2-5, the V gene TRBV29-1; 8 bases fit TRBD1. Germline V lookup: CDR1 SQVTM, CDR2 ANQGSEA. The CDR3 covers 13 residues. Trimming took 7 bases from V and 1 from J; bases not matched to a gene: 5. CDR3 region: CSAPGQGQETQYF. The CDR3 DNA reads as TGCAGCGCCCCCGGACAGGGCCAAGAGACCCAGTACTTC.

This sequence joins TRBV3-1 (or the pseudogene TRBV3-2) and TRBJ2-7, with D unclear. Germline CDR1 LGHDT, CDR2 YNNKEL (reference sequence). V was cut by 5 bases and J by 4 bases, with 6 bases left in between. The CDR3 loop spans 11 amino acids. CDR3 protein: CASSSRYEQYF. In DNA form, the CDR3 reads TGTGCCAGCAGCAGCCGGTACGAGCAGTACTTC.

V is TRBV5-1 and J is TRBJ1-1, with D maybe TRBD1 (6 bases). The CDR3 has 15 amino acids. Trimming took off 0 bases at V and 1 base at J, with 10 bases between the two ends. From germline, CDR1 is SGHRS and CDR2 YFSETQ. CDR3 sequence (DNA): TGCGCCAGCAGCTTGGCGGGACATGGGAACACTGAAGCTTTCTTT. Translation gives CASSLAGHGNTEAFF.

The chain couples TRBV4-3 to TRBJ2-2; D not certain. The CDR3 is 16 amino acids. Trimming pared 1 base from V and 1 base from J, leaving 10 bases between. Germline V lookup: CDR1 LGHNA, CDR2 YSLEER. This chain's CDR3 is CASSQVFGQNTGELFF. The CDR3 DNA sequence: TGCGCCAGCAGCCAAGTTTTCGGCCAGAACACCGGGGAGCTGTTTTTT.

The chain joins TRBV9 to TRBJ2-7; no clear D gene. CDR1 SGDLS and CDR2 YYNGEE come from the germline V gene. Between the trimmed V and J ends, which lost 0 bases and 3 bases, there was a span of 10 bases. The CDR3 is made up of 14 amino acids. In nucleotides, the CDR3 is TGTGCCAGCAGCGTAGCGTTGGAGAACTACGAGCAGTACTTC. This gives the protein CASSVALENYEQYF.

The rearrangement links TRBV15 to TRBJ2-2; a weak D match, TRBD1 (6 bases). This CDR3 has 15 residues. CDR1 is LNHNV and CDR2 is YYDKDF in the germline V gene (reference sequence). The V gene lost 8 bases and the J gene lost 2 bases, with 15 bases spanning the gap. CDR3: CATAGTGTNTGELFF. Written as DNA, the CDR3 is TGTGCCACCGCCGGGACGGGGACAAACACCGGGGAGCTGTTTTTT. The full variable domain, with the rest looked up from reference TRBV15 and TRBJ2-2, is DAMVIQNPRYQVTQFGKPVTLSCSQTLNHNVMYWYQQKSSQAPKLLFHYYDKDFNNEADTPDNFQSRRPNTSFCFLDIRSPGLGDTAMYLCATAGTGTNTGELFFGEGSRLTVL.

The chain joins TRBV7-9 to TRBJ2-1; D is perhaps TRBD1 (6 bases). CDR1 is SEHNR and CDR2 is FQNEAQ in the germline V gene (reference sequence). Trimming stripped 1 base from V and 7 bases from J, with 14 bases between. The CDR3 consists of 15 residues. The CDR3 nucleotides read TGTGCCAGCAGCTTAGGCAGGGGACCACTTAATGAGCAGTTCTTC. This sequence encodes CASSLGRGPLNEQFF.

This chain uses TRBV19 with TRBJ2-1; 10 bases are shared with TRBD2. The V and J ends lost 9 bases and 4 bases, in that order; junction bases with no gene match: 6. Germline loops: CDR1 LNHDA, CDR2 SQIVND (reference sequence). The CDR3 has 14 residues. CDR3 sequence reads: CARPSGLAYNEQFF. In nucleotides, the CDR3 is TGTGCCAGACCATCGGGACTAGCGTACAATGAGCAGTTCTTC. The full variable domain, completed using reference TRBV19 and TRBJ2-1, is DGGITQSPKYLFRKEGQNVTLSCEQNLNHDAMYWYRQDPGQGLRLIYYSQIVNDFQKGDIAEGYSVSREKKESFPLTVTSAQKNPTAFYLCARPSGLAYNEQFFGPGTRLTVL.

The rearrangement links TRBV10-3 to TRBJ1-1, with no clear D. This CDR3 is built from 15 residues. Germline assignment: CDR1 ENHRY and CDR2 SYGVKD. V gave up 7 bases and J gave up 0 bases, with 15 bases separating them. Here the CDR3 reads CAITEGWTLNTEAFF. In nucleotides, the CDR3 is TGTGCCATCACCGAGGGCTGGACTTTGAACACTGAAGCTTTCTTT.

The chain combines TRBV19 with TRBJ1-5; weak D call: TRBD1 (5 bases). The germline V and J ends were trimmed by 3 bases and 1 base, with 16 bases remaining between them. Germline loops: CDR1 LNHDA, CDR2 SQIVND (reference sequence). The CDR3 totals 17 residues. The CDR3 nucleotides are TGTGCCAGTAGTATGAAGATAGTGACAGTAAGCAATCAGCCCCAGCATTTT. Its protein is CASSMKIVTVSNQPQHF.

The chain has TRBV9 and TRBJ2-2; maybe TRBD2 (5 bases). Trimming stripped 5 bases from V and 3 bases from J, with 5 bases between. Germline V gene data show CDR1 as SGDLS and CDR2 as YYNGEE. The CDR3 has 12 amino acids. In nucleotides, the CDR3 is TGTGCCAGCAGGGGAGACACCGGGGAGCTGTTTTTT. As protein: CASRGDTGELFF.

V usage is TRBV9 and J usage is TRBJ1-5; 7 nucleotides match TRBD1. This CDR3 is built from 16 residues. J was trimmed by 2 bases and V by 4 bases; bases with no gene match: 9. Germline lookup yields CDR1 SGDLS and CDR2 YYNGEE. This CDR3 reads CASSPRDSNGNQPQHF. CDR3 DNA: TGTGCCAGCAGCCCCCGGGACAGTAACGGCAATCAGCCCCAGCATTTT.

DNA for the CDR3: TGTGCCAGTAGTATCCCCCTTAGCGGGAGAATTGGTCTCGACAATGAGCAGTTCTTC. It encodes CASSIPLSGRIGLDNEQFF. The chain has TRBV19 and TRBJ2-1; TRBD2 agrees at 9 bases. The CDR3 has 19 amino acids. Germline CDR1 is LNHDA and CDR2 is SQIVND (reference sequence). Losses at the gene ends were 3 bases for V and 5 bases for J; bases not matched to a gene: 17.

This clone was counted between two and nine times. This chain links TRBV10-3 with TRBJ2-1, with 10 nucleotides matching TRBD2. V lost 4 bases to trimming and J lost 7 bases; unmatched junction nucleotides: 10. The CDR3 has 16 amino acids. The germline gives CDR1 ENHRY, CDR2 SYGVKD. The CDR3 DNA reads as TGTGCCATCAGTGTACTAGCGGGAAGGTCGGGGAATGAGCAGTTCTTC. It encodes CAISVLAGRSGNEQFF.

This rearrangement joins TRBV7-9 to TRBJ1-1, with D unresolved. Germline V lookup: CDR1 SEHNR, CDR2 FQNEAQ (reference sequence). V lost 2 bases to trimming and J lost 0 bases, with 4 bases between them. The CDR3 contains 13 residues. The CDR3 nucleotides read TGTGCCAGCAGCTTAACGGTGAACACTGAAGCTTTCTTT. Protein: CASSLTVNTEAFF.

The chain joins TRBV6-5 to TRBJ1-1; D gene uncertain. Trimming left V 0 bases short and J 4 bases short, with 9 bases between. The CDR3 is 14 residues long. The V gene's germline CDR1 is MNHEY and CDR2 SVGAGI. The CDR3 bases are TGTGCCAGCAGTTACTCTGGGGTCGGCACTGAAGCTTTCTTT. Protein: CASSYSGVGTEAFF.